This TCR beta chain emerged from a study of blood T cells in healthy people across ages. Per sample, extraction of total RNA gave at least 5 micrograms in every case. Concerning this clonotype: The antigen remains unidentified.

Study-wide findings and caveats: For the donors, CMV status was unknown and possibly confounded expanded clonotype changes. When one million T cells were used, diversity estimates were thought to be underestimates.

Combining a sample-barcoded 5' primer with a J-beta primer mix, a second PCR ran for roughly 6 to 12 cycles. Each cDNA was tagged by a template-switch adaptor containing 12 random nucleotides. TCRdb recomputed calls from the 5' RACE reads with MiXCR, one row per CDR3 protein. In the table there are around 790,000 distinct CDR3 sequences, under 55% of which are singletons. Germline CDR1 reads MNHEY; CDR2 reads SMNVEV (reference sequence). The CDR3 is 15 residues long. The receptor's source is a man in his 60s in good health. The specimen sequenced was blood. This sequence joins TRBV27 and TRBJ2-1; tentatively, D is TRBD2 (7 bases). The DNA end is more similar to TRBJ2-7, so the J call may be wrong. The CDR3 is CASSPGGQSYNEQYF. CDR3 bases: TGTGCCAGCAGTCCCGGGGGGCAGTCCTACAATGAGCAGTACTTC.